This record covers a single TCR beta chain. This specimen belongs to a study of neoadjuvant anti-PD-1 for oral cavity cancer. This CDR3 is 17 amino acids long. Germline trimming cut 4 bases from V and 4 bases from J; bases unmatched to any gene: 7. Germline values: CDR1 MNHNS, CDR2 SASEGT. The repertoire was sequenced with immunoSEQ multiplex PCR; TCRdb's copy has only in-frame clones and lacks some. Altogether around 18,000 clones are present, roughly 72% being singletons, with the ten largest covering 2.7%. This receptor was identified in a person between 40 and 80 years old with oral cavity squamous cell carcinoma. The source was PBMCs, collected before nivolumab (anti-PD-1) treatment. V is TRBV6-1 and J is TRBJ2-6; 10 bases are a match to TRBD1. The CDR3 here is CASSAGTGVGGANVLTF. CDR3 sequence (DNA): TGTGCCAGCAGTGCTGGGACAGGGGTGGGGGGGGCCAACGTCCTGACTTTC.